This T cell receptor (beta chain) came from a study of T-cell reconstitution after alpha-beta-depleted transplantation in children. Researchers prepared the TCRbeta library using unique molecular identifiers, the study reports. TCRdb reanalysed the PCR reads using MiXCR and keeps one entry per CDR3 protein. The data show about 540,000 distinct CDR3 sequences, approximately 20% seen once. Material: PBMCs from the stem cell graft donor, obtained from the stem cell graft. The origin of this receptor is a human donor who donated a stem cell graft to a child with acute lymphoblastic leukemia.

DNA of the CDR3: TGCAGTGGAGGAAATCAGCCCCAGCATTTT. It codes for CSGGNQPQHF. J is TRBJ1-5 and V is TRBV20-1; D is unresolved. Germline-derived CDR1 and CDR2 are DFQATT and SNEGSKA (reference sequence). Trimming stripped 7 bases from V and 4 bases from J, with 5 bases between. This CDR3 spans 10 amino acids.